Here is one TCR beta chain with its context. The sample originates from a study of CD8+ T cells in alopecia areata. Treatment noted: oral pan-JAK inhibitor, 5-10 mg twice daily. There are 14 residues in the CDR3. CDR1 is MNHNY and CDR2 is SVGAGI in the germline V gene (reference sequence). V was clipped by 8 bases and J by 2 bases; unmatched bases: 9. Extraction and reverse transcription of RNA yielded cDNA as the sequencing template. The method was immunoSEQ multiplex PCR; TCRdb's version includes in-frame clones alone and lacks a portion of them. Of 250,000 to 350,000 clones listed, over 45% are singletons.

Sequencing was performed on CD4+ T cells sorted from blood, taken at approximately week 51, from a patient treated with tofacitinib. This clonotype was sampled from a human donor with alopecia areata. The chain combines TRBV6-6 with TRBJ2-7; 7 bases align to TRBD1. CDR3 in DNA: TGTGCCAGCCTCCCACAGGGGAGACCCTACGAGCAGTACTTC. Protein: CASLPQGRPYEQYF.